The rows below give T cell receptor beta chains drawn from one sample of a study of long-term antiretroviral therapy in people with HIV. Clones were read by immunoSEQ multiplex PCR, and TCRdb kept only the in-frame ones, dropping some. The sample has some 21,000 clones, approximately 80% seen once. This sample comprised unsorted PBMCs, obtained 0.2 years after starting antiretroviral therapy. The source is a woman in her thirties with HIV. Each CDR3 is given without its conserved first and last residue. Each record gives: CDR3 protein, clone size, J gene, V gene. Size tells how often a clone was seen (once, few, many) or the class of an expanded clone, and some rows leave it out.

ASSGAGRLAEAF | NA | TRBJ1-1 | TRBV5-1
ASSPPNPQETQY | NA | TRBJ2-5 | TRBV18
ATARLAGVDEQF | NA | TRBJ2-1 | TRBV6-5
ASSGQALNEQF | NA | TRBJ2-1 | TRBV5-1
ASSQEQGNQPQH | few | TRBJ1-5 | TRBV4-2
ASSSDRSGTQY | once | TRBJ2-5 | TRBV2
ASSLDGLAGNNEQF | NA | TRBJ2-1 | TRBV5-5
ASSLTRGREKLF | once | TRBJ1-4 | TRBV7-8
ASSYGITGNEKLF | NA | TRBJ1-4 | TRBV6-5
ASSVVGDAEAF | once | TRBJ1-1 | TRBV6-1
ASSFLGPAESTGELF | NA | TRBJ2-2 | TRBV27